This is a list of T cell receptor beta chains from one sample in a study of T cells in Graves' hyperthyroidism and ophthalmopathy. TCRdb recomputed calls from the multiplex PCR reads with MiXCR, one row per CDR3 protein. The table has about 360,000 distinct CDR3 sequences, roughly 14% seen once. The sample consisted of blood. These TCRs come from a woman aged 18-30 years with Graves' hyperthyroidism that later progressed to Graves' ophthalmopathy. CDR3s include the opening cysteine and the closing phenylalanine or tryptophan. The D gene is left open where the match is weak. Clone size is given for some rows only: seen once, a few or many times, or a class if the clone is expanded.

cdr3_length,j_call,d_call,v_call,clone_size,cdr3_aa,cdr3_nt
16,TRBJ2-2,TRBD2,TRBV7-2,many,CASSWRTSGRSGELFF,TGTGCCAGCAGCTGGAGGACTAGCGGGAGATCCGGGGAGCTGTTTTTT
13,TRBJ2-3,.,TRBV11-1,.,CTSSPGVADTQYF,TGTACCAGCAGCCCCGGAGTGGCGGATACGCAGTATTTT
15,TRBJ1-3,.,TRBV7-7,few,CASIPLSGAGNTIYF,TGTGCTAGCATTCCCCTTTCGGGGGCCGGAAACACCATATATTTT
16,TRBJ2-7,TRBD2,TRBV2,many,CASNQFFSGSLYEQYF,TGTGCCAGCAACCAATTTTTTAGCGGGAGTCTCTACGAGCAGTACTTC
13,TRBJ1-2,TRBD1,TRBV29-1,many,CSVGTGYEYGYTF,TGCAGCGTGGGGACAGGGTACGAGTATGGCTACACCTTC
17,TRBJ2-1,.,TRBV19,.,CASTRKGGEWSYNEQFF,TGTGCCAGTACCCGGAAAGGGGGAGAGTGGTCCTACAATGAGCAGTTCTTC
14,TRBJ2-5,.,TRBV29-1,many,CSVPLGRKQETQYF,TGCAGCGTGCCCCTTGGTCGGAAGCAAGAGACCCAGTACTTC
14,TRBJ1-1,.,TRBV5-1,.,CASSLNGGNTEAFF,TGCGCCAGCAGCCTCAACGGGGGGAACACTGAAGCTTTCTTT
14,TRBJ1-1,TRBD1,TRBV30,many,CAWTKTGRGTEAFF,TGTGCCTGGACTAAGACAGGGAGAGGGACTGAAGCTTTCTTT
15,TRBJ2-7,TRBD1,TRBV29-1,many,CSVSGMGQGSYEQYF,TGCAGCGTGTCGGGGATGGGACAGGGGTCCTACGAGCAGTACTTC
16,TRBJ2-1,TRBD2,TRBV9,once,CASSAWSVAGIGEQFF,TGTGCCAGCAGCGCCTGGTCGGTAGCGGGAATTGGTGAGCAGTTCTTC
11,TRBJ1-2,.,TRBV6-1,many,CASSSYYGYTF,TGTGCCAGCAGTTCCTACTATGGCTACACCTTC
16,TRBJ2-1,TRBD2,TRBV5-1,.,CASSSSGSGYYNEQFF,TGCGCCAGCAGCTCCTCGGGTAGCGGGTACTACAATGAGCAGTTCTTC
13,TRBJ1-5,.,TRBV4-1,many,CASSQEATGRQHF,TGCGCCAGCAGCCAAGAAGCAACGGGACGCCAGCATTTT
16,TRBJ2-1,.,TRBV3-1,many,CASSQDRSSSYNEQFF,TGTGCCAGCAGCCAAGATAGGAGTAGCTCCTACAATGAGCAGTTCTTC
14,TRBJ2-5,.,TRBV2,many,CASSRTANQETQYF,TGTGCCAGCAGTAGGACTGCTAACCAAGAGACCCAGTACTTC
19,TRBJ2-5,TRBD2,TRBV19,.,CASSIRLAGEGRVQETQYF,TGTGCCAGTAGTATACGACTAGCGGGAGAAGGTCGGGTCCAAGAGACCCAGTACTTC
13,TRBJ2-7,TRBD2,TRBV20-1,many,CSAGGTSDTEQYF,TGCAGTGCTGGGGGGACTAGTGATACCGAGCAGTACTTC
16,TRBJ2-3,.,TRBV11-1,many,CASSFGLAASTDTQYF,TGTGCCAGCAGCTTCGGGCTAGCAGCTAGCACAGATACGCAGTATTTT
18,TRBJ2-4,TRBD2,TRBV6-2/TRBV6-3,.,CASSPGTSGRGAKNIQYF,TGTGCCAGCAGCCCCGGGACTAGCGGGAGGGGGGCCAAAAACATTCAGTACTTC
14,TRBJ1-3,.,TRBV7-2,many,CASSPTARGNTIYF,TGTGCCAGCAGTCCGACGGCGCGGGGAAACACCATATATTTT
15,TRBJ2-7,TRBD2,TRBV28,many,CASSPGASGNLEQYF,TGTGCCAGCAGCCCCGGGGCAAGCGGGAACCTCGAGCAGTACTTC
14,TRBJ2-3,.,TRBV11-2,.,CASSFRGAGDTQYF,TGTGCCAGCAGCTTCAGGGGGGCTGGAGATACGCAGTATTTT
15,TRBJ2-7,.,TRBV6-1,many,CASSEYVRPNYEQYF,TGTGCCAGCAGTGAATATGTCAGACCTAACTACGAGCAGTACTTC
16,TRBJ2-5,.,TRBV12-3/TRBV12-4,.,CASSHNSRVYQETQYF,TGTGCCAGCAGCCACAACTCTAGGGTATATCAAGAGACCCAGTACTTC
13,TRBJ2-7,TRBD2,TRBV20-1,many,CSARFVGGLEQYF,TGCAGTGCTAGATTTGTGGGAGGGCTCGAGCAGTACTTC